This TCR beta chain was captured in a study of Ad26.COV2.S vaccination and SARS-CoV-2 variants. Turning to the study itself: Intramuscularly, Ad26.COV2.S was given either once or twice, 56 days apart.

The treatment denotes: approximately 18 received Ad26.COV2.S at low or high dose, single or two shots; roughly five received placebo; per-sample allocation not given. Following the first vaccine or placebo injection, samples were taken on day 63. Whoever gave the sample was an adult aged 18-55 years in Boston. Vaccination employed an Ad26 vector expressing the Wuhan-strain SARS-CoV-2 spike. TCRdb keeps only in-frame clones here, not all; method: immunoSEQ multiplex PCR. The sample holds about 440,000 clones, around nine tenths seen once. On this clone: The antigen is unknown.

Germline loops: CDR1 MRHNA, CDR2 SNTAGT. V was trimmed by 2 bases and J by 2 bases, leaving 18 bases between them. This CDR3 spans 17 amino acids. General study points: The TCR breadth and depth analyses may have produced an underestimate of total T cell responses.

The source was peripheral blood, collected in a trial of Ad26.COV2.S vaccine versus placebo. The chain couples TRBV6-4 to TRBJ2-5; tentative D call: TRBD1 (8 bases). The source of this sequence is a person aged 18-65 years who received the Ad26.COV2.S COVID-19 vaccine or a placebo. The CDR3 DNA follows: TGTGCCAGCAGTGACCCACAGGGGGGGAGTGGGCAAGAGACCCAGTACTTC. Translation: CASSDPQGGSGQETQYF.